This TCR beta chain was retrieved from a study of blood T cells in healthy people across ages. This CDR3 region has 14 residues. The use of a sample-barcoded 5' primer and a J-beta primer mix characterized a second PCR of roughly 6 to 11 cycles. Each CDR3 protein gets one entry after TCRdb re-called the 5' RACE reads with MiXCR. The sample records 1.5 million to 2 million distinct CDR3 sequences, roughly 27% being singletons. Turning to this clonotype: The junction and the germline gene differ at one end; a read error may be behind it.

Sequencing used blood. The J gene is TRBJ2-1, the V gene TRBV12-3 or TRBV12-4; 11 bases are shared with TRBD2. This TCR derives from a woman aged 30 to 39 in good health. The CDR3 here is CASRLAGGIYEQFF. The CDR3 coding sequence is TGTGCCAGCAGGTTAGCGGGGGGGATCTATGAGCAGTTCTTC.